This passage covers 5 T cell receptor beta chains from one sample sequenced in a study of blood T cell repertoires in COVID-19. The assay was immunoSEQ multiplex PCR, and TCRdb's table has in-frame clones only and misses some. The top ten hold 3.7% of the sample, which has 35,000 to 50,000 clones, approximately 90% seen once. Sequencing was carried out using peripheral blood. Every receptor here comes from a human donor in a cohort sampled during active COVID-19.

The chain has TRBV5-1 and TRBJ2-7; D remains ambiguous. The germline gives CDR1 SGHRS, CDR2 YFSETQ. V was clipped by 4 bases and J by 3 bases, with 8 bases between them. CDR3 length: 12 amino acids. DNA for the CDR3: TGCGCCAGCAGCAGCCCTAACTACGAGCAGTACTTC. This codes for CASSSPNYEQYF.

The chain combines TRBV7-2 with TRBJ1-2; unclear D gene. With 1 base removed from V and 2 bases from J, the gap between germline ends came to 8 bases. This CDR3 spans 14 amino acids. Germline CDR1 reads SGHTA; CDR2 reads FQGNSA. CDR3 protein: CASSLVGGNYGYTF. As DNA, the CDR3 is TGTGCCAGCAGCTTAGTCGGAGGAAACTATGGCTACACCTTC.

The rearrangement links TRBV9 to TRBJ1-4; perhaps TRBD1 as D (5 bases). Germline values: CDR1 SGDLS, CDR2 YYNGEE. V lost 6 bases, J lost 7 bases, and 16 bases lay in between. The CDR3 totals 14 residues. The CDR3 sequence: CASNRVGGSEKLFF. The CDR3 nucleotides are TGTGCCAGCAACCGGGTCGGGGGTAGTGAAAAACTGTTTTTT.

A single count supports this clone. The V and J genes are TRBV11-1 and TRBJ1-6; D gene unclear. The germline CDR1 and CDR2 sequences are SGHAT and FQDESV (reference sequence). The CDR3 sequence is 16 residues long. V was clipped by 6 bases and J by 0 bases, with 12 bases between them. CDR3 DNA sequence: TGTGCCAGCAGAACTTCATCAAGCTCCTATAATTCACCCCTCCACTTT. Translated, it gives CASRTSSSSYNSPLHF.

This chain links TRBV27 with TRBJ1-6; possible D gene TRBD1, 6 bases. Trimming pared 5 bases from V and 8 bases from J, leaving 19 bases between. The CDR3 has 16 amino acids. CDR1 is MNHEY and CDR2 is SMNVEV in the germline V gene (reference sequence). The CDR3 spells CASSPRGSQEYSPLHF. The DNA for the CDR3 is TGTGCCAGCAGTCCAAGGGGGAGTCAGGAGTATTCACCCCTCCACTTT.